These 24 T cell receptor beta chains came from one sample sequenced in a study of OX40 agonist ivuxolimab in advanced cancers. The protocol used for the library was the immunoSEQ multiplex PCR assay. TCRdb carries this immuneACCESS record with in-frame sequences only. Its versions omit some clonotypes, under half of them owing to an unresolved V gene in the studies checked, with the rest unexplained. Counted in this sample were around 60,000 clones; 80% to 95% of them appeared once. The ten largest make up roughly 25% of the sample. Source: CD4+ or CD8+ T cells sorted from blood, taken in a trial of the OX40 agonist ivuxolimab. Receptors originate from an adult with an advanced solid tumor such as melanoma, head and neck, liver or kidney cancer.

The chain uses TRBV11-3 and TRBJ2-7; possibly TRBD1 for D (5 bases). This CDR3 region has 15 residues. CDR1 and CDR2 (germline): SGHNT, YENEEA. Trimming removed 5 bases from V and 2 bases from J, with 16 bases in between. Here the CDR3 reads CASSTDKGFPYEQYF. CDR3 in DNA: TGTGCCAGCAGCACGGACAAGGGGTTTCCCTACGAGCAGTACTTC.

The chain combines TRBV19 with TRBJ1-5; no definite D call. The CDR3 is 14 residues long. Germline CDR1 and CDR2: LNHDA and SQIVND (reference sequence). V was cut by 10 bases and J by 8 bases, with 21 bases left in between. Here the CDR3 DNA reads TGTGCCACGAATGGGTTAGAACTTGTGAAGCCCCAGCATTTT. Translation: CATNGLELVKPQHF. The full variable domain, completed using reference TRBV19 and TRBJ1-5, is DGGITQSPKYLFRKEGQNVTLSCEQNLNHDAMYWYRQDPGQGLRLIYYSQIVNDFQKGDIAEGYSVSREKKESFPLTVTSAQKNPTAFYLCATNGLELVKPQHFGDGTRLSIL.

This chain links TRBV6-6 with TRBJ2-1; D is possibly TRBD1 (5 bases). This CDR3 contains 14 residues. Trimming shortened V by 6 bases and J by 6 bases, and 15 bases separated the two germline ends. Germline loops: CDR1 MNHNY, CDR2 SVGAGI (reference sequence). The CDR3 DNA follows: TGTGCCAGCAGCCTCCTGGGGCTCTCCAATGAGCAGTTCTTC. It is translated as CASSLLGLSNEQFF.

The genes are TRBV19 and TRBJ2-1, with 7 bases lining up with TRBD1. CDR3 length equals 14 residues. CDR1 LNHDA and CDR2 SQIVND come from the germline V gene (reference sequence). With 5 bases clipped from V and 7 bases from J, the junction kept 8 bases outside the gene matches. The CDR3 sequence is CASSRPGGYNEQFF. The CDR3, as DNA: TGTGCCAGTAGTCGGCCAGGGGGTTATAATGAGCAGTTCTTC.

The chain employs TRBV11-2 and TRBJ2-5, with TRBD2 as a possible D gene (5 bases). The CDR3 length is 15 residues. Germline CDR1 and CDR2: SGHAT and FQNNGV. Trimming cost V 2 bases and J 0 bases, with 10 bases left between them. The CDR3 sequence is CASSLPLGDQETQYF. CDR3 DNA sequence: TGTGCCAGCAGCTTACCCCTCGGGGACCAAGAGACCCAGTACTTC.

J is TRBJ2-2 and V is TRBV9; TRBD1 matches at 12 bases. Germline trimming cut 2 bases from V and 5 bases from J; bases unmatched to any gene: 7. The CDR3 runs to 17 residues. Germline V gives CDR1 SGDLS, CDR2 YYNGEE. DNA for the CDR3: TGTGCCAGCAGCGTTGGGACAGGGGGCGATCAAACCGGGGAGCTGTTTTTT. Protein product: CASSVGTGGDQTGELFF.

In its sample, this clone was seen once. This chain links TRBV7-9 with TRBJ2-1, with TRBD2 identical over 10 bases. Germline loops: CDR1 SEHNR, CDR2 FQNEAQ (reference sequence). V was pared by 3 bases and J by 4 bases, with 9 bases of the junction left unmatched. This CDR3 is built from 17 residues. CDR3 DNA sequence: TGTGCCAGCAGCTTCCCCGAGCGGGAGGGACTATACAATGAGCAGTTCTTC. Translation gives CASSFPEREGLYNEQFF.

V gene TRBV5-1 combines with J gene TRBJ2-7; 9 bases agree with TRBD1. Germline lookup yields CDR1 SGHRS and CDR2 YFSETQ. The CDR3 totals 14 residues. V shed 2 bases, J shed 5 bases, and the junction held 5 bases outside the gene matches. Written as DNA, the CDR3 is TGCGCCAGCAGCTTAACAGGGGGCCCCCACGAGCAGTACTTC. This gives the protein CASSLTGGPHEQYF.

This clone was found once. The chain has TRBV4-1 and TRBJ1-1; D unresolved. Per the germline V gene, CDR1 is MGHRA and CDR2 is YSYEKL. The CDR3 is made up of 16 amino acids. Trimming left V 2 bases short and J 3 bases short, with 16 bases between. For the CDR3, the DNA is TGCGCCAGCAGCCAACCGCCGGGGAGGGCGGACACTGAAGCTTTCTTT. This encodes CASSQPPGRADTEAFF.

V is TRBV5-1 and J is TRBJ1-1; D gene ambiguous. V lost 8 bases and J 5 bases, leaving 22 bases between the germline ends. The CDR3 sequence is 15 residues long. Germline-derived CDR1 and CDR2 are SGHRS and YFSETQ. The CDR3 region is CARSRGRLLETEAFF. In nucleotides, the CDR3 is TGCGCCAGGAGTCGAGGCCGTCTGTTAGAGACTGAAGCTTTCTTT.

V is TRBV27 and J is TRBJ2-1; 8 bases align to TRBD1. CDR3 length: 15 amino acids. Germline CDR1 reads MNHEY; CDR2 reads SMNVEV (reference sequence). V lost 1 base to trimming and J lost 6 bases; unmatched junction nucleotides: 5. Written as DNA, the CDR3 is TGTGCCAGCAGTTTATTGGACAGGGCTGGCAATGAGCAGTTCTTC. It specifies CASSLLDRAGNEQFF.

This clone was counted only a few times. V usage is TRBV6-1 and J usage is TRBJ2-5; D may be TRBD1 (6 bases). CDR3 length equals 15 residues. Deletions cut 6 bases from V and 1 base from J, with 15 bases between. Germline-derived CDR1 and CDR2 are MNHNS and SASEGT. DNA for the CDR3: TGTGCCAGCAGCCCCTGGCAGGGGACCCAAGAGACCCAGTACTTC. Protein product: CASSPWQGTQETQYF.

The V call is TRBV27, the J call TRBJ2-1; 7 nucleotides match TRBD1. Losses at the gene ends were 8 bases for V and 9 bases for J; bases not matched to a gene: 7. This CDR3 has 12 residues. Per germline, CDR1 MNHEY and CDR2 SMNVEV (reference sequence). The CDR3 nucleotides are TGTGCCAGCGCAATTCAGGGGGTTGAGCAGTTCTTC. The encoded protein is CASAIQGVEQFF.

The genes are TRBV27 and TRBJ2-7, with D maybe TRBD1 (6 bases). This CDR3 region has 15 residues. Germline CDR1 is MNHEY and CDR2 is SMNVEV (reference sequence). V was clipped by 4 bases and J by 3 bases, with 16 bases between them. The CDR3 reads CASSSLDSVIYEQYF. The CDR3 DNA follows: TGTGCCAGCAGTTCCCTGGACAGCGTAATCTACGAGCAGTACTTC.

V is TRBV4-1 and J is TRBJ2-1, with D perhaps TRBD2 (6 bases). Trimming stripped 6 bases from V and 4 bases from J, with 10 bases between. Germline V gives CDR1 MGHRA, CDR2 YSYEKL. The CDR3 has 13 residues. The chain's CDR3 is CASRASAYNEQFF. For the CDR3, the DNA is TGCGCCAGCAGAGCTAGCGCTTACAATGAGCAGTTCTTC.

This sequence joins TRBV9 and TRBJ2-3; 13 nucleotides match TRBD2. The V and J ends lost 0 bases and 2 bases, in that order; junction bases with no gene match: 6. The CDR3 has 18 residues. Germline loops: CDR1 SGDLS, CDR2 YYNGEE. The CDR3 loop reads CASSVALTSGRSTDTQYF. Here the CDR3 DNA reads TGTGCCAGCAGCGTAGCCTTGACTAGCGGGAGGTCCACAGATACGCAGTATTTT.

This chain connects TRBV9 to TRBJ2-1, with TRBD2 matching 7 bases. There are 16 residues in the CDR3. CDR1 SGDLS and CDR2 YYNGEE come from the germline V gene. Unmatched junction bases numbered 12, after V lost 7 bases and J lost 2 bases. CDR3 sequence (DNA): TGTGCCAGCGGGGTTTATGCTAGCGGAGCCTACAATGAGCAGTTCTTC. Translation gives CASGVYASGAYNEQFF.

The rearrangement joins TRBV30 to TRBJ2-6, with unresolved D. The CDR3 covers 14 residues. V was pared by 3 bases and J by 4 bases, with 10 bases between. From germline, CDR1 is GTSNPN and CDR2 SVGIG (reference sequence). DNA for the CDR3: TGTGCCTGGAGGGGCCTGAAGGGGGCCAACGTCCTGACTTTC. It translates to CAWRGLKGANVLTF.

The chain links TRBV4-2 to TRBJ1-5, with D possibly being TRBD1 (6 bases). This CDR3 is built from 16 residues. V was cut by 0 bases and J by 6 bases, with 15 bases left in between. In germline, CDR1 is LGHNA, CDR2 YNFKEQ. CDR3 sequence: CASSQEVGAGVQPQHF. The CDR3, as DNA: TGTGCCAGCAGCCAAGAAGTTGGGGCAGGGGTTCAGCCCCAGCATTTT.

CDR3 protein: CASSMLGSHEQYF. The CDR3 DNA follows: TGTGCCAGTAGTATGTTGGGTTCCCACGAGCAGTACTTC. The rearrangement joins TRBV19 to TRBJ2-5; D gene uncertain. Matching the DNA end better, TRBJ2-7 makes the J call doubtful. The length of the CDR3 is 13 residues. Looked up from germline, CDR1 is LNHDA and CDR2 is SQIVND (reference sequence).

The gene calls are TRBV27 and TRBJ1-4; D is unresolved. CDR1 MNHEY and CDR2 SMNVEV come from the germline V gene (reference sequence). The CDR3 is made up of 13 amino acids. Trimming cost V 3 bases and J 5 bases, with 7 bases left between them. This chain's CDR3 is CASSLGRNEKLFF. The CDR3, as DNA: TGTGCCAGCAGTTTGGGCAGAAATGAAAAACTGTTTTTT.

The sample holds one count of this clone. The chain carries TRBV6-1 and TRBJ2-5, with unresolved D. The germline gives CDR1 MNHNS, CDR2 SASEGT. V shed 2 bases and J shed 4 bases, with 11 bases lying between them. This CDR3 has 14 amino acids. In DNA form, the CDR3 reads TGTGCCAGCAGTGAACTCGAGCGACCAGAGACCCAGTACTTC. Translation: CASSELERPETQYF.

The J gene is TRBJ2-1, the V gene TRBV6-1; weak D call: TRBD1 (5 bases). Trimming left V 5 bases short and J 2 bases short, with 10 bases between. There are 14 residues in the CDR3. Germline V lookup: CDR1 MNHNS, CDR2 SASEGT. The CDR3 DNA reads TGTGCCAGCAGTCCAGGGAATCCCTACAATGAGCAGTTCTTC. The encoded protein is CASSPGNPYNEQFF.

Only one count was recorded for this clone. The rearrangement uses TRBV18 and TRBJ1-1; TRBD1 matches at 10 bases. Germline values: CDR1 KGHSH, CDR2 LQKENI. The V segment lost 5 bases and the J segment 4 bases; nucleotides outside the gene matches: 7. The CDR3 extends over 15 amino acids. The CDR3 nucleotides are TGTGCCAGCTCAGCGCCCGGGACAGGGGTCACTGAAGCTTTCTTT. This sequence encodes CASSAPGTGVTEAFF.